Presented here are 10 T cell receptor beta chains from one specimen sequenced in a study of blood T cell repertoires in COVID-19. Profiled with immunoSEQ multiplex PCR; TCRdb holds only in-frame clones, not every one. The sample lists about 370,000 clones; roughly nine tenths were seen once. The sample consisted of PBMCs or T cells enriched from blood (not recorded which). Source of these receptors: a young man who had recovered from COVID-19.

This chain joins TRBV24-1 and TRBJ2-3; TRBD2 agrees at 9 bases. Germline lookup yields CDR1 KGHDR and CDR2 SFDVKD. The CDR3 runs to 13 residues. V shed 2 bases and J 10 bases; nucleotides not matched to a gene: 3. Here the CDR3 DNA reads TGTGCCACCAGTGATTGGACTAGCGAGGCGCAGTATTTT. Its translation: CATSDWTSEAQYF.

This clone was seen once. The CDR3 loop reads CASSQETGGRRSSTIYF. The CDR3 DNA is TGTGCCAGCAGCCAAGAGACGGGGGGGCGGAGGTCCAGCACCATATATTTT. V gene TRBV3-1 (or the pseudogene TRBV3-2) combines with J gene TRBJ1-3; the D gene is possibly TRBD1 (6 bases). Trimming cost V 0 bases and J 9 bases, with 21 bases left between them. There are 17 residues in the CDR3. CDR1 is LGHDT and CDR2 is YNNKEL in the germline V gene (reference sequence).

V and J are TRBV5-1 and TRBJ2-2; D is ambiguous. V dropped 4 bases and J dropped 1 base, with 11 bases sitting between them. Germline values: CDR1 SGHRS, CDR2 YFSETQ. The CDR3 contains 15 residues. The CDR3 loop reads CASSPGHMNTGELFF. The DNA for the CDR3 is TGCGCCAGCAGCCCTGGGCACATGAACACCGGGGAGCTGTTTTTT.

This rearrangement joins TRBV29-1 to TRBJ2-5, with 11 positions matching TRBD2. This CDR3 has 15 residues. Germline V gene sequence: CDR1 SQVTM, CDR2 ANQGSEA. V lost 5 bases, J lost 2 bases, and 7 bases stayed unmatched. CDR3 DNA sequence: TGCAGCGTTAGCGTAGCGGGAGGGCTGCAAGAGACCCAGTACTTC. Protein: CSVSVAGGLQETQYF.

The chain has TRBV19 and TRBJ2-3; TRBD1 is a possible D gene (5 bases). The CDR3 contains 17 residues. Trimming stripped 0 bases from V and 2 bases from J, with 15 bases between. Germline V lookup: CDR1 LNHDA, CDR2 SQIVND (reference sequence). The CDR3 sequence: CASSIDSLDIYTDTQYF. Written as DNA, the CDR3 is TGTGCCAGTAGTATAGATTCCTTGGACATTTACACAGATACGCAGTATTTT.

The J gene is TRBJ1-6, the V gene TRBV6-2 or TRBV6-3, with D perhaps TRBD1 (5 bases). Germline CDR1 is MNHEY and CDR2 is SVGEGT. V lost 4 bases and J lost 5, with 12 bases in between. The CDR3 is made up of 15 amino acids. CDR3 sequence reads: CASSLDTINNSPLHF. CDR3 nucleotides: TGTGCCAGCAGTTTGGACACGATCAATAATTCACCCCTCCACTTT.

This clone was recorded once. The chain is built from TRBV15 and TRBJ1-4, with TRBD1 identical over 9 bases. The CDR3 length is 17 residues. After removal of 2 bases from V and 5 bases from J, the junction contained 9 bases not matched to a gene. Looked up from germline, CDR1 is LNHNV and CDR2 is YYDKDF (reference sequence). CDR3 amino acids: CATSRSPGQGRNEKLFF. The CDR3 DNA is TGTGCCACCAGCAGATCCCCCGGACAGGGGAGGAATGAAAAACTGTTTTTT.

The chain has TRBV27 and TRBJ1-1; weak D call: TRBD1 (5 bases). Germline-derived CDR1 and CDR2 are MNHEY and SMNVEV (reference sequence). The CDR3 totals 14 residues. Trimming took 2 bases from V and 0 from J, leaving 7 bases between them. In DNA, the CDR3 is TGTGCCAGCAGTTTAACCAGGGTGAACACTGAAGCTTTCTTT. This sequence encodes CASSLTRVNTEAFF.

The genes are TRBV5-1 and TRBJ2-7; 8 bases agree with TRBD2. V shed 3 bases and J 9 bases; nucleotides not matched to a gene: 14. This CDR3 region has 15 residues. The germline V gene encodes CDR1 SGHRS and CDR2 YFSETQ. The CDR3 bases are TGCGCCAGCAGCTCAGTTACTAGCGGAGCTACGGCGCAGTACTTC. It codes for CASSSVTSGATAQYF.

CDR3 sequence (DNA): TGTGCCAGCAGCATTGGGACAGCGAACACCGGGGAGCTGTTTTTT. Its translation: CASSIGTANTGELFF. This rearrangement joins TRBV7-9 to TRBJ2-2; 7 nucleotides agree with TRBD1. This CDR3 contains 15 residues. Germline V gives CDR1 SEHNR, CDR2 FQNEAQ (reference sequence). J lost 0 bases, V lost 5 bases, and 3 bases had no gene match.